A single sample gave rise to the 26 T cell receptor beta chains below, sequenced in a study of T cells in localized non-small cell lung cancer. Some clones are missing from TCRdb's copy, which holds only in-frame ones; the method was immunoSEQ multiplex PCR. The sample has fewer than 3,000 clones, around 28% seen once. The sequencing here drew on lung tumor tissue, taken before any cancer treatment. These receptors came from an older male donor with stage II squamous cell lung carcinoma.

The chain carries TRBV9 and TRBJ1-2; no reliable D call. Per germline, CDR1 SGDLS and CDR2 YYNGEE. The CDR3 has 13 amino acids. Trimming took 3 bases from V and 0 from J, leaving 6 bases between them. CDR3 DNA: TGTGCCAGCAGCGCCAGCTCTAACTATGGCTACACCTTC. It is translated as CASSASSNYGYTF.

The chain couples TRBV6-8 to TRBJ2-7; 7 nucleotides align to TRBD1. This CDR3 has 12 amino acids. Germline CDR1 and CDR2: MNHGY and SAAAGT. V dropped 0 bases and J dropped 9; count of bases not matched to a gene: 2. The CDR3 loop is CASSYSGDRQYF. The CDR3, as DNA: TGTGCCAGCAGTTACTCTGGGGACAGGCAGTACTTC.

V usage is TRBV5-1 and J usage is TRBJ2-7; D may be TRBD2 (5 bases). Germline V lookup: CDR1 SGHRS, CDR2 YFSETQ. CDR3 size: 14 residues. Trimming cost V 0 bases and J 0 bases, with 7 bases left between them. The CDR3 DNA sequence: TGCGCCAGCAGCTTGGTGGGGAGCTCCTACGAGCAGTACTTC. This sequence encodes CASSLVGSSYEQYF.

CDR3 DNA: TGTGCCAGCAGCTTAAGAGAACGGGAGTCACCAGATACGCAGTATTTT. Its translation: CASSLRERESPDTQYF. The chain has TRBV11-3 and TRBJ2-3, with TRBD2 as a possible D gene (6 bases). The V and J ends lost 2 bases and 4 bases respectively, with 16 bases between them. CDR1 is SGHNT and CDR2 is YENEEA in the germline V gene. CDR3 length equals 16 residues.

This chain uses TRBV11-3 with TRBJ2-7; possible D gene TRBD2, 5 bases. The germline V and J ends were trimmed by 1 base and 4 bases, with 14 bases remaining between them. The length of the CDR3 is 15 residues. Germline CDR1 reads SGHNT; CDR2 reads YENEEA. CDR3 nucleotides: TGTGCCAGCAGCTTAGGTTATGCGGGCTGGTACGAGCAGTACTTC. It encodes CASSLGYAGWYEQYF. Variable domain in full (rest from reference TRBV11-3 and TRBJ2-7): EAGVVQSPRYKIIEKKQPVAFWCNPISGHNTLYWYLQNLGQGPELLIRYENEEAVDDSQLPKDRFSAERLKGVDSTLKIQPAELGDSAVYLCASSLGYAGWYEQYFGPGTRLTVT.

The chain couples TRBV15 to TRBJ2-3; no definite D call. The CDR3 covers 16 residues. Germline V gene sequence: CDR1 LNHNV, CDR2 YYDKDF (reference sequence). The germline V and J ends were trimmed by 4 bases and 1 base, with 15 bases remaining between them. DNA of the CDR3: TGTGCCACCAGCAAAGTCCGGGCCCCGGGCACAGATACGCAGTATTTT. Encoded protein: CATSKVRAPGTDTQYF.

This clone was found a few times. This sequence joins TRBV11-3 and TRBJ2-7; TRBD1 matches 8 bases. Germline V gives CDR1 SGHNT, CDR2 YENEEA. V lost 5 bases, J lost 3 bases, and 12 bases stayed unmatched. CDR3 length: 16 residues. The CDR3 nucleotides read TGTGCCAGCAGCATCAACGTCGGGGACAGGTTCTACGAGCAGTACTTC. It encodes CASSINVGDRFYEQYF.

This chain connects TRBV6-8 to TRBJ1-4; D is unresolved. V was pared by 7 bases and J by 10 bases, with 31 bases between. CDR1 and CDR2 (germline): MNHGY, SAAAGT. The CDR3 contains 18 residues. CDR3 residues: CASTSNLGFVGGWGKLFF. The CDR3 nucleotides read TGTGCCAGCACCTCAAACCTAGGATTCGTAGGAGGTTGGGGAAAACTGTTTTTT.

The chain joins TRBV28 to TRBJ2-7, with D unclear. Trimming took 5 bases from V and 1 from J, leaving 15 bases between them. This CDR3 is 15 amino acids long. The germline V gene has CDR1 MDHEN and CDR2 SYDVKM. The CDR3 nucleotides are TGTGCCAGCAGTGGAATGGGGATCCATTCCTACGAGCAGTACTTC. Protein: CASSGMGIHSYEQYF.

The V call is TRBV28, the J call TRBJ1-1; D is possibly TRBD1 (6 bases). The CDR3 length is 14 residues. The germline V gene encodes CDR1 MDHEN and CDR2 SYDVKM. V was cut by 6 bases and J by 5 bases, with 16 bases left in between. CDR3 amino acids: CASSTTGIRTEAFF. In DNA form, the CDR3 reads TGTGCCAGCAGCACAACAGGGATTCGTACTGAAGCTTTCTTT.

This clone was counted between two and nine times. The chain links TRBV11-3 to TRBJ2-7, with TRBD2 matching over 8 bases. Germline trimming cut 4 bases from V and 1 base from J; bases unmatched to any gene: 12. The CDR3 covers 17 residues. CDR1 is SGHNT, CDR2 YENEEA, per germline. This chain's CDR3 is CASSSRREATRSYEQYF. The CDR3 coding sequence is TGTGCCAGCAGCTCAAGGCGGGAGGCCACTAGGTCCTACGAGCAGTACTTC.

Sample share makes this clone medium-sized. The chain combines TRBV6-8 with TRBJ1-2; TRBD1 matches 8 bases. Per germline, CDR1 MNHGY and CDR2 SAAAGT. The CDR3 has 15 residues. Trimming at V came to 6 bases and at J to 4 bases, leaving 10 bases not matched to a gene. This CDR3 reads CASRATGEIGYGYTF. For the CDR3, the DNA is TGTGCCAGCAGGGCGACAGGGGAAATAGGCTATGGCTACACCTTC.

This clone turned up a few times. The chain links TRBV4-1 to TRBJ1-1, with 7 bases that match TRBD1. The germline gives CDR1 MGHRA, CDR2 YSYEKL. The trim removed 3 bases at V and 1 base at J, leaving 5 bases unmatched. This CDR3 region has 15 residues. CDR3 loop: CASSHGGQANTEAFF. CDR3 coding DNA: TGCGCCAGCAGCCATGGAGGACAGGCGAACACTGAAGCTTTCTTT.

This clone has only one observation. V usage is TRBV7-5 and J usage is TRBJ1-4. TRBV7-5 is recorded as a pseudogene. This CDR3 comprises 14 residues. As DNA, the CDR3 is TGTGCCAGCAGCCCTGGGACCGGGAATGAAAAACTGTTTTTT. It specifies CASSPGTGNEKLFF.

The chain has TRBV7-6 and TRBJ2-5, with D tentatively TRBD2 (6 bases). This CDR3 region has 16 residues. V lost 6 bases to trimming and J lost 5 bases, with 22 bases between them. Germline V gene data show CDR1 as SGHVS and CDR2 as FNYEAQ. DNA for the CDR3: TGTGCCAGCAGTAAAAAGCCTCGGAGGGTTCCGGAGACCCAGTACTTC. Encoded protein: CASSKKPRRVPETQYF.

This clone was counted between two and nine times. The V gene is TRBV11-3, the J gene TRBJ2-1; 7 nucleotides agree with TRBD2. This CDR3 spans 14 amino acids. Germline values: CDR1 SGHNT, CDR2 YENEEA. The trim removed 6 bases at V and 5 bases at J, leaving 7 bases unmatched. This CDR3 reads CASRNSGSHNEQFF. CDR3 sequence (DNA): TGTGCCAGCAGGAATAGCGGGTCTCACAATGAGCAGTTCTTC.

This chain links TRBV28 with TRBJ2-4; D call uncertain. The germline V and J ends were trimmed by 4 bases and 0 bases, with 10 bases remaining between them. CDR3 size: 15 residues. Germline lookup yields CDR1 MDHEN and CDR2 SYDVKM. CDR3 in DNA: TGTGCCAGCAGTTCGGCTAGTTTAGCCAAAAACATTCAGTACTTC. Amino acids: CASSSASLAKNIQYF.

V gene TRBV18 combines with J gene TRBJ1-1; D gene uncertain. V was pared by 4 bases and J by 0 bases, with 6 bases between. The CDR3 spans 13 residues. CDR1 and CDR2 (germline): KGHSH, LQKENI. The CDR3 is CASSRPMNTEAFF. In DNA, the CDR3 is TGTGCCAGCTCACGACCAATGAACACTGAAGCTTTCTTT.

This clone was recorded once. This sequence joins TRBV5-1 and TRBJ2-6, with D tentatively TRBD1 or TRBD2 (5 bases each). This CDR3 comprises 17 residues. Trimming took off 0 bases at V and 0 bases at J, with 10 bases between the two ends. Per the germline V gene, CDR1 is SGHRS and CDR2 is YFSETQ. The CDR3 bases are TGCGCCAGCAGCTTGGCGGGACGGACCTCTGGGGCCAACGTCCTGACTTTC. This sequence encodes CASSLAGRTSGANVLTF. Drawing the rest from reference TRBV5-1 and TRBJ2-6, the complete variable domain is KAGVTQTPRYLIKTRGQQVTLSCSPISGHRSVSWYQQTPGQGLQFLFEYFSETQRNKGNFPGRFSGRQFSNSRSEMNVSTLELGDSALYLCASSLAGRTSGANVLTFGAGSRLTVL.

The chain has TRBV28 and TRBJ2-6, with 8 bases aligning to TRBD1. Per the germline V gene, CDR1 is MDHEN and CDR2 is SYDVKM. The CDR3 has 17 residues. Trimming removed 2 bases from V and 0 bases from J; junction bases left unmatched: 3. The chain's CDR3 is CASSLDRGGSGANVLTF. CDR3 bases: TGTGCCAGCAGTTTAGACAGGGGAGGCTCTGGGGCCAACGTCCTGACTTTC.

This chain joins TRBV19 and TRBJ1-5; D perhaps matches TRBD1 (5 bases). The CDR3 covers 14 residues. V lost 7 bases to trimming and J lost 6 bases, with 16 bases between them. Per germline, CDR1 LNHDA and CDR2 SQIVND (reference sequence). The DNA for the CDR3 is TGTGCCAGTACGCGGAGGGGCCCCCCTCAGCCCCAGCATTTT. It encodes CASTRRGPPQPQHF.

CDR3 in amino acids: CASSYTGGTGANVLTF. The DNA for the CDR3 is TGTGCCAGCAGTTATACAGGGGGCACTGGGGCCAACGTCCTGACTTTC. The chain links TRBV6-8 to TRBJ2-6, with TRBD1 identical over 9 bases. V dropped 3 bases and J dropped 2; count of bases not matched to a gene: 2. The CDR3 runs to 16 residues. In germline, CDR1 is MNHGY, CDR2 SAAAGT.

This clone was counted between two and nine times. This rearrangement joins TRBV7-1 to TRBJ2-1; tentatively, D is TRBD2 (6 bases). TRBV7-1 counts as an open reading frame of uncertain function. Trimming removed 5 bases at V and 0 bases at J, with 11 bases between. This CDR3 region has 15 residues. CDR3 DNA: TGTGCCAGCAGCCCGGACTACCGCTCCTACAATGAGCAGTTCTTC. Residues: CASSPDYRSYNEQFF.

This clone was seen a few times. This rearrangement joins TRBV2 to TRBJ2-3; possibly TRBD2 for D (5 bases). This CDR3 is 15 amino acids long. CDR1 SNHLY and CDR2 FYNNEI come from the germline V gene. The V end lost 3 bases, the J end lost 3 bases, and 13 bases lay between the germline ends. CDR3 residues: CASSEDYQRTDTQYF. DNA for the CDR3: TGTGCCAGCAGTGAGGATTACCAGCGGACAGATACGCAGTATTTT.

V and J are TRBV29-1 and TRBJ1-3; the D gene is possibly TRBD1 (5 bases). Germline-derived CDR1 and CDR2 are SQVTM and ANQGSEA. CDR3 size: 12 residues. The V gene lost 8 bases and the J gene lost 4 bases, with 12 bases spanning the gap. CDR3 sequence (DNA): TGCAGCCAGGATGGGGGGGGAAACACCATATATTTT. This translates into CSQDGGGNTIYF.

In its sample, this clone is medium-sized. The CDR3 spells CASSDRGVNQPQHF. CDR3 in DNA: TGTGCCAGCAGTGACAGGGGAGTTAATCAGCCCCAGCATTTT. The chain joins TRBV6-8 to TRBJ1-5, with 8 bases aligning to TRBD1. The CDR3 runs to 14 residues. CDR1 and CDR2 (germline): MNHGY, SAAAGT. With 5 bases clipped from V and 4 bases from J, the junction kept 4 bases outside the gene matches.